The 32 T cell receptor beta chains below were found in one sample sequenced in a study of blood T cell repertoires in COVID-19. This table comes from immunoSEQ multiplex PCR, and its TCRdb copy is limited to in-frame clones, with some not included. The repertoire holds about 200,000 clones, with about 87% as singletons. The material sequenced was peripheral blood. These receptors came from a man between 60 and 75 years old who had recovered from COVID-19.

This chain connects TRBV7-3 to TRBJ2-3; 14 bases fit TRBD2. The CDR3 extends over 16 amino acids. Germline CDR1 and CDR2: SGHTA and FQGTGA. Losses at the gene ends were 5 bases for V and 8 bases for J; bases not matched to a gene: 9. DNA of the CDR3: TGTGCCAGCAGCCTACCGGGACTAGCGGGAGACCGTACGCAGTATTTT. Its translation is CASSLPGLAGDRTQYF.

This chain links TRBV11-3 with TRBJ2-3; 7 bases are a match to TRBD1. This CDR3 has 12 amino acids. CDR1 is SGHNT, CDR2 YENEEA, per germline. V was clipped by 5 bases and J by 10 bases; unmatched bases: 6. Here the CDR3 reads CASSQSGGAQYF. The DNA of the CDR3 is TGTGCCAGCAGCCAGTCAGGGGGAGCGCAGTATTTT.

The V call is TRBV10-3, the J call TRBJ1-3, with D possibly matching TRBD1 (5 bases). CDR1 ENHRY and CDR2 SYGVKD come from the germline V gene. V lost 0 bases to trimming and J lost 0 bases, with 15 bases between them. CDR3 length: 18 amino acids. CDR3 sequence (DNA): TGTGCCATCAGTGAGTCCCTCGGGTTTGACAGCTCTGGAAACACCATATATTTT. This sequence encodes CAISESLGFDSSGNTIYF.

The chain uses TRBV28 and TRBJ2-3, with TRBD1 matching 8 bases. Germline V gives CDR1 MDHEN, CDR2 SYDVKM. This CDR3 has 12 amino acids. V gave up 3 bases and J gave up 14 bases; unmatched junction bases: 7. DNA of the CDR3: TGTGCCAGCAGTTTCCCGGGGACAGGCAGGTATTTT. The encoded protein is CASSFPGTGRYF.

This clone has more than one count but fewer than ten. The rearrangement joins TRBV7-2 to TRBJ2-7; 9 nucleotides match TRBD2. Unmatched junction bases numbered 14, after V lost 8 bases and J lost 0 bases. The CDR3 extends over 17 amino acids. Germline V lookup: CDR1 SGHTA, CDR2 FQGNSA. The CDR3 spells CASSESGGSLFSYEQYF. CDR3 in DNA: TGTGCCAGCTCAGAGAGCGGGGGGTCCCTTTTCTCCTACGAGCAGTACTTC.

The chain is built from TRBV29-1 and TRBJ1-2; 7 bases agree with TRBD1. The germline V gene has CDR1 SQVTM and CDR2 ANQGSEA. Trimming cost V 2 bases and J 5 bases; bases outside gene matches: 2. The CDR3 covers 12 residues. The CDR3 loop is CSVETGVYGYTF. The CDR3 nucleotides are TGCAGCGTTGAAACAGGGGTGTATGGCTACACCTTC.

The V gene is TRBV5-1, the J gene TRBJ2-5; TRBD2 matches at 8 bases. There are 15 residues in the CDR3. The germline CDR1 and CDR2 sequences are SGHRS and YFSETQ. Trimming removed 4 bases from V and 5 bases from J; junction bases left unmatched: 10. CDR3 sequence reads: CASSPLTSERETQYF. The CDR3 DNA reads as TGCGCCAGCAGCCCCCTGACTAGCGAGCGGGAGACCCAGTACTTC.

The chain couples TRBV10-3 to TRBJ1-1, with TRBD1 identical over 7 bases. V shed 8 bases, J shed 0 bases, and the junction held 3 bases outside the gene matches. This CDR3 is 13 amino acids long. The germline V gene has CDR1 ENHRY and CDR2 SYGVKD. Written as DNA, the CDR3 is TGTGCCATCGGGACAGTTATGAACACTGAAGCTTTCTTT. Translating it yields CAIGTVMNTEAFF.

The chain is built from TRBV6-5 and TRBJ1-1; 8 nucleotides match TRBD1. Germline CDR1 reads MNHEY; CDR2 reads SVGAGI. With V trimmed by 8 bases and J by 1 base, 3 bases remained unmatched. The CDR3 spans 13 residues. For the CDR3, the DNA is TGTGCCAGCCACAGGGGGGAGAACACTGAAGCTTTCTTT. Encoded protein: CASHRGENTEAFF.

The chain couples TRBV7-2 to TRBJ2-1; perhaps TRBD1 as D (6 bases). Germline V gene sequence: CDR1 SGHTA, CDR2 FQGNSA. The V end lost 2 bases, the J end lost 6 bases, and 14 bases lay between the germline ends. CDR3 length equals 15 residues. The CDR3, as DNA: TGTGCCAGCAGCTTAATCCCAGGGGTCGGCAATGAGCAGTTCTTC. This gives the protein CASSLIPGVGNEQFF.

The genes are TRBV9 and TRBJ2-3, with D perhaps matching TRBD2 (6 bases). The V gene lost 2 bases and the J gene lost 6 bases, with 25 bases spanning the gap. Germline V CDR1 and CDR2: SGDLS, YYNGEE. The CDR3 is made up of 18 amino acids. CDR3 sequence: CASSVSPGSSVRSDTQYF. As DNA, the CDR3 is TGTGCCAGCAGCGTGAGCCCAGGGTCTAGCGTCAGGTCCGATACGCAGTATTTT.

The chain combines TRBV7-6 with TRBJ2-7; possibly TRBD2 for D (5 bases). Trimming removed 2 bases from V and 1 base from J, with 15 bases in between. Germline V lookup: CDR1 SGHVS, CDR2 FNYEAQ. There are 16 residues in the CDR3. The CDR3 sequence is CASSLTSEGGSYEQYF. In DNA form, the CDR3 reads TGTGCCAGCAGCTTAACCAGTGAGGGCGGGTCCTACGAGCAGTACTTC.

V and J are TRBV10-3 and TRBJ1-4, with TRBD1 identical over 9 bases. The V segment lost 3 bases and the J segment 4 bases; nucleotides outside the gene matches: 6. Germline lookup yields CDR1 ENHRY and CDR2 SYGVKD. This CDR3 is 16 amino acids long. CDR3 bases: TGTGCCATCAGTGACTCCGGGGGACAGGGTAATGAAAAACTGTTTTTT. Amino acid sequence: CAISDSGGQGNEKLFF.

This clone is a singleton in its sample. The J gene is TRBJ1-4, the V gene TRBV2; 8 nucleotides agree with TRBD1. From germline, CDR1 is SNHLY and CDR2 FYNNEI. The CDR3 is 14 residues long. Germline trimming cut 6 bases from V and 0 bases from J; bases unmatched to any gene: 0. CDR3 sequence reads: CASRQGATNEKLFF. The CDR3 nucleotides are TGTGCCAGCAGACAGGGGGCAACTAATGAAAAACTGTTTTTT.

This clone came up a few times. DNA of the CDR3: TGCAGCGTTGAGGGCGGGGAAAAAGAGACCCAGTACTTC. It codes for CSVEGGEKETQYF. The chain has TRBV29-1 and TRBJ2-5; possible D gene TRBD2, 6 bases. V was trimmed by 3 bases and J by 3 bases, leaving 11 bases between them. This CDR3 contains 13 residues. Germline CDR1 SQVTM, CDR2 ANQGSEA. The full variable domain, completed using reference TRBV29-1 and TRBJ2-5, is SAVISQKPSRDICQRGTSLTIQCQVDSQVTMMFWYRQQPGQSLTLIATANQGSEATYESGFVIDKFPISRPNLTFSTLTVSNMSPEDSSIYLCSVEGGEKETQYFGPGTRLLVL.

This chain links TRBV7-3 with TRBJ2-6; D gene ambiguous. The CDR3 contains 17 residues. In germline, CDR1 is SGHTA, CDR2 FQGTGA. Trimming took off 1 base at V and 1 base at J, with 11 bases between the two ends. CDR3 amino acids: CASSLILGVSGANVLTF. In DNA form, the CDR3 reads TGTGCCAGCAGCTTAATACTCGGAGTGTCTGGGGCCAACGTCCTGACTTTC.

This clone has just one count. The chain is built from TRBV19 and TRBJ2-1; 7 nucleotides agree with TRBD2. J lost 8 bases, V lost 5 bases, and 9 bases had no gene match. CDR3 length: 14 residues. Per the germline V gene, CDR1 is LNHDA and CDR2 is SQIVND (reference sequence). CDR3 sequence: CASSVVAGWDEQFF. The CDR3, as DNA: TGTGCCAGTAGTGTTGTAGCGGGCTGGGATGAGCAGTTCTTC. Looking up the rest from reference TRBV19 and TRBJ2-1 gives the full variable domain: DGGITQSPKYLFRKEGQNVTLSCEQNLNHDAMYWYRQDPGQGLRLIYYSQIVNDFQKGDIAEGYSVSREKKESFPLTVTSAQKNPTAFYLCASSVVAGWDEQFFGPGTRLTVL.

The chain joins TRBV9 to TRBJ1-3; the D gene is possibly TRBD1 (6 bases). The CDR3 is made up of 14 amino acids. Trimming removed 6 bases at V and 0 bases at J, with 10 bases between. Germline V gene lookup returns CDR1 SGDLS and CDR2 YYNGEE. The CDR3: CASNRAGSGNTIYF. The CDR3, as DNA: TGTGCCAGCAACAGGGCAGGCTCTGGAAACACCATATATTTT. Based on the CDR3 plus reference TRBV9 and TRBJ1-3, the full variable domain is DSGVTQTPKHLITATGQRVTLRCSPRSGDLSVYWYQQSLDQGLQFLIQYYNGEERAKGNILERFSAQQFPDLHSELNLSSLELGDSALYFCASNRAGSGNTIYFGEGSWLTVV.

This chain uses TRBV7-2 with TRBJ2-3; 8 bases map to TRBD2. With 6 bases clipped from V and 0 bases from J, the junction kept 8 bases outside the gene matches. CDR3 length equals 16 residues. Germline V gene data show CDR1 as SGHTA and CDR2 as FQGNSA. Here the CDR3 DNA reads TGTGCCAGCAGTCCCAGTGCGGGAGGAAGCACAGATACGCAGTATTTT. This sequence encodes CASSPSAGGSTDTQYF. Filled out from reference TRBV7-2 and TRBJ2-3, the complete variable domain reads GAGVSQSPSNKVTEKGKDVELRCDPISGHTALYWYRQSLGQGLEFLIYFQGNSAPDKSGLPSDRFSAERTGGSVSTLTIQRTQQEDSAVYLCASSPSAGGSTDTQYFGPGTRLTVL.

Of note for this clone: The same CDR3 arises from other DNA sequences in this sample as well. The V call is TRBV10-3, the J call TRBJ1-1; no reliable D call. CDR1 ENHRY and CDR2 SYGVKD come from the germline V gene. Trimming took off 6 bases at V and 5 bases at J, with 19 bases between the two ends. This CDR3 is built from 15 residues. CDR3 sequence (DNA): TGTGCCATCAGCCGGCAGGAAAGGTTCTTGACTGAAGCTTTCTTT. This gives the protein CAISRQERFLTEAFF.

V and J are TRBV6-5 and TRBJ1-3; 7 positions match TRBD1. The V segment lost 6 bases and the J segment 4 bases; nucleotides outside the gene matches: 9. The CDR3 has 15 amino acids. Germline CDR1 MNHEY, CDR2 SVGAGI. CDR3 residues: CASSPLGRGGNTIYF. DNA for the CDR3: TGTGCCAGCAGCCCCTTGGGCAGGGGGGGAAACACCATATATTTT.

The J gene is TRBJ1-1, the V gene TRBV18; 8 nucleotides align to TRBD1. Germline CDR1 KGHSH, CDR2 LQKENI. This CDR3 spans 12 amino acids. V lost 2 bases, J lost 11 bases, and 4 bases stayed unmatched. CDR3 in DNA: TGTGCCAGCTCACCAGGGACAGGTGGGGCTTTCTTT. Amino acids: CASSPGTGGAFF.

The CDR3 sequence: CASRPQGVIHQPQHF. CDR3 DNA sequence: TGTGCCAGCAGACCCCAGGGGGTTATCCATCAGCCCCAGCATTTT. The chain is built from TRBV6-5 and TRBJ1-5; TRBD1 aligns across 7 bases. The CDR3 covers 15 residues. Per the germline V gene, CDR1 is MNHEY and CDR2 is SVGAGI. Trimming took 6 bases from V and 5 from J; bases not matched to a gene: 10.

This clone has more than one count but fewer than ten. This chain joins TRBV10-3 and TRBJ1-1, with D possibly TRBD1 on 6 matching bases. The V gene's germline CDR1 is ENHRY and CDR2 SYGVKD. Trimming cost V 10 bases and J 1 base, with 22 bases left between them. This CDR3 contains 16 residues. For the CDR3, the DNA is TGTGCCACCAAGGGGGGGCAGACGTCTAAGAACACTGAAGCTTTCTTT. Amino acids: CATKGGQTSKNTEAFF.

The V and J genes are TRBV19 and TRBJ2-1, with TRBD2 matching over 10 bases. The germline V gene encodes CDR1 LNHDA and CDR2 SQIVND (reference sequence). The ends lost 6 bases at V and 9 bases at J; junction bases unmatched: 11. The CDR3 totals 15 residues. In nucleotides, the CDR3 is TGTGCCAGTAGCCCCCTAGCGGGGGCCCTCGGTGAGCAGTTCTTC. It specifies CASSPLAGALGEQFF. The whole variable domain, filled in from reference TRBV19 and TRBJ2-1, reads DGGITQSPKYLFRKEGQNVTLSCEQNLNHDAMYWYRQDPGQGLRLIYYSQIVNDFQKGDIAEGYSVSREKKESFPLTVTSAQKNPTAFYLCASSPLAGALGEQFFGPGTRLTVL.

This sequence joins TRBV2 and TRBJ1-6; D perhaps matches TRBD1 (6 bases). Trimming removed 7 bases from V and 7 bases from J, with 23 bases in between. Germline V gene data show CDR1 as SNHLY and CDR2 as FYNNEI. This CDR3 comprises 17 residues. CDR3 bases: TGTGCCAGCAATCGAGGAGGGGGGGGCAGGGCGAATTCACCCCTCCACTTT. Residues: CASNRGGGGRANSPLHF.

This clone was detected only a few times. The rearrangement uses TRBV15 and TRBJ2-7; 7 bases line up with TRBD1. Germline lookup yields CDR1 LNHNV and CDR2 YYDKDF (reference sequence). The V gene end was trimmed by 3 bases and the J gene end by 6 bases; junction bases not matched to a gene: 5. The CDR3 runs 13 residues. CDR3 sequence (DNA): TGTGCCACCAGCAGGGACAGGCCCAGCGAGCAGTACTTC. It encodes CATSRDRPSEQYF.

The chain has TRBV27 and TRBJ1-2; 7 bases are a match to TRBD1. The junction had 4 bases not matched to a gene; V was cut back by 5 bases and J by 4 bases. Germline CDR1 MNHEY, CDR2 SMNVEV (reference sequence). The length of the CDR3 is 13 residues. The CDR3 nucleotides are TGTGCCAGCAGTCCCCCAGGGGGCTATGGCTACACCTTC. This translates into CASSPPGGYGYTF.

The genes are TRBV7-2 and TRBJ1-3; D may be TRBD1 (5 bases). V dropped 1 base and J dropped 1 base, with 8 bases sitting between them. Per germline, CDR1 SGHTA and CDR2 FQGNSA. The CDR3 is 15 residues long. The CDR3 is CASSLEGRSGNTIYF. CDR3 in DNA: TGTGCCAGCAGCTTAGAGGGGCGTTCTGGAAACACCATATATTTT. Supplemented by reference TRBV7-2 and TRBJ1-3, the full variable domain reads GAGVSQSPSNKVTEKGKDVELRCDPISGHTALYWYRQSLGQGLEFLIYFQGNSAPDKSGLPSDRFSAERTGGSVSTLTIQRTQQEDSAVYLCASSLEGRSGNTIYFGEGSWLTVV.

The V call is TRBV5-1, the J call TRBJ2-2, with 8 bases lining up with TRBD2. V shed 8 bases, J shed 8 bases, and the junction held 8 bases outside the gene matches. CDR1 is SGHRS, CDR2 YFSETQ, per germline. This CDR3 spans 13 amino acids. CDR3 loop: CASRLSGAGELFF. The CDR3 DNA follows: TGCGCCAGTCGACTTAGCGGGGCGGGGGAGCTGTTTTTT.

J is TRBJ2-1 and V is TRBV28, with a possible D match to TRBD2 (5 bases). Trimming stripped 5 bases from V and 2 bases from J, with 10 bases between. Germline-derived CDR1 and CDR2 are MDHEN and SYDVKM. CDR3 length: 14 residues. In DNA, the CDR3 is TGTGCCAGCAGTCCCGGGAACCCCTACAATGAGCAGTTCTTC. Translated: CASSPGNPYNEQFF.

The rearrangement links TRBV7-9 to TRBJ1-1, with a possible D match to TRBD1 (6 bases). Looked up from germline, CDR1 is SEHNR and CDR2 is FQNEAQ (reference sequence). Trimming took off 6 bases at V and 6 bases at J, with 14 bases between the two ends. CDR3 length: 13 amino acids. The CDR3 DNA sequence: TGTGCCAGCAGGTTTACAGGGATGTCTGAAGCTTTCTTT. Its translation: CASRFTGMSEAFF.